This T cell receptor (beta chain) appears in the sequencing data of a study of T cell responses to AZD1222 COVID-19 vaccine. This clone was picked up a small number of times. J lost 1 base, V lost 7 bases, and 15 bases had no gene match. This CDR3 is built from 17 residues. Germline V lookup: CDR1 SGHAT, CDR2 FQNNGV. The protocol was immunoSEQ multiplex PCR, while the TCRdb copy is restricted to in-frame clones and leaves out a portion. The sample consists of some 150,000 clones, 85% to 90% of them appearing once. The rearrangement links TRBV11-2 to TRBJ1-1, with 7 nucleotides matching TRBD1. Sequenced material: peripheral blood, taken on day 0 of MenACWY control vaccination. The clonotype originates from an adult in good health. The CDR3, as DNA: TGTGCCAGCAACCGACCGGAACGGGACAGCGAGAACACTGAAGCTTTCTTT. Translating gives CASNRPERDSENTEAFF. The full variable domain, in which reference TRBV11-2 and TRBJ1-1 provide the parts outside the CDR3, is EAGVAQSPRYKIIEKRQSVAFWCNPISGHATLYWYQQILGQGPKLLIQFQNNGVVDDSQLPKDRFSAERLKGVDSTLKIQPAKLEDSAVYLCASNRPERDSENTEAFFGQGTRLTVV.